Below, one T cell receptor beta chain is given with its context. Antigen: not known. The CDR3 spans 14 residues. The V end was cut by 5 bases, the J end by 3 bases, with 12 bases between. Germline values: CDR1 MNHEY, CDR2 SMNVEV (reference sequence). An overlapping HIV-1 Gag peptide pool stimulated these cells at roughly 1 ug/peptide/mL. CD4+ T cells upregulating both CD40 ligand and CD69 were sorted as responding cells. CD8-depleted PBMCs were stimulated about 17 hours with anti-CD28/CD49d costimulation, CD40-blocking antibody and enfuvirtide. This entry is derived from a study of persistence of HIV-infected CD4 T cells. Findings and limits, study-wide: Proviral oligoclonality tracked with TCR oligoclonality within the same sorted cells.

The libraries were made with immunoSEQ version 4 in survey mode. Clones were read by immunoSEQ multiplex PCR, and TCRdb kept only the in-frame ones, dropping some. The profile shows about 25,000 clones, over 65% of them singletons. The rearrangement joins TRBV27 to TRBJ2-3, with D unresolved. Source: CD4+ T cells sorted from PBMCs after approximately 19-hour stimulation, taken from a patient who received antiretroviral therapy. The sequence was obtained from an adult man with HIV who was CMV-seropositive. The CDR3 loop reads CASSPEPWTDTQYF. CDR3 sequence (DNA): TGTGCCAGCAGTCCTGAGCCCTGGACAGATACGCAGTATTTT.